The 13 T cell receptor beta chains presented below share a single source sample, sequenced in a study of blood T cell repertoires in COVID-19. Assay: immunoSEQ multiplex PCR; the TCRdb copy retains only in-frame clones and omits some. The table lists 50,000 to 75,000 clones, approximately 84% of them singletons, with about 5.1% in the top ten. The sequencing input was peripheral blood. These receptors were collected from a man of 80 years or more in a cohort sampled during active COVID-19.

The rearrangement links TRBV7-9 to TRBJ1-1; perhaps TRBD1 as D (5 bases). V lost 4 bases and J lost 1, with 7 bases in between. Germline values: CDR1 SEHNR, CDR2 FQNEAQ (reference sequence). This CDR3 region has 13 residues. The CDR3 loop reads CASSSQGNTEAFF. The CDR3 nucleotides read TGTGCCAGCAGCTCCCAGGGGAACACTGAAGCTTTCTTT.

The chain combines TRBV14 with TRBJ1-1; D is unresolved. From germline, CDR1 is SGHDN and CDR2 FVKESK. The V end was cut by 0 bases, the J end by 2 bases, with 7 bases between. The CDR3 is 14 amino acids. The CDR3 DNA is TGTGCCAGCAGCCAAGAGAGCTTCAACACTGAAGCTTTCTTT. This sequence encodes CASSQESFNTEAFF.

The chain uses TRBV4-3 and TRBJ1-1, with 8 bases that match TRBD1. Per the germline V gene, CDR1 is LGHNA and CDR2 is YSLEER. The CDR3 extends over 15 amino acids. V lost 0 bases to trimming and J lost 7 bases; unmatched junction nucleotides: 7. CDR3 DNA sequence: TGCGCCAGCAGCCAAGATCTAGGACAGGGCTTTGAAGCTTTCTTT. Protein: CASSQDLGQGFEAFF.

The rearrangement uses TRBV4-2 and TRBJ2-3; D not resolved. Between the trimmed V and J ends, which lost 0 bases and 6 bases, there was a span of 10 bases. This CDR3 region has 14 residues. The V gene's germline CDR1 is LGHNA and CDR2 YNFKEQ. The CDR3 reads CASSQEALSDTQYF. The CDR3 nucleotides read TGTGCCAGCAGCCAAGAGGCCCTGTCGGATACGCAGTATTTT.

V is TRBV18 and J is TRBJ1-2; 7 bases map to TRBD1. The CDR3 totals 14 residues. Unmatched junction bases numbered 6, after V lost 3 bases and J lost 5 bases. Germline V lookup: CDR1 KGHSH, CDR2 LQKENI. The CDR3 nucleotides are TGTGCCAGCTCACCTGGGGACAGACAATATGGCTACACCTTC. This encodes CASSPGDRQYGYTF.

The chain employs TRBV7-2 and TRBJ1-3; no reliable D call. V lost 7 bases and J 0 bases, leaving 13 bases between the germline ends. This CDR3 contains 15 residues. Germline V gene data show CDR1 as SGHTA and CDR2 as FQGNSA. In nucleotides, the CDR3 is TGTGCCAGCACCCAATTTCCGGGCTCTGGAAACACCATATATTTT. This gives the protein CASTQFPGSGNTIYF.

The chain uses TRBV29-1 and TRBJ1-3; tentative D call: TRBD1 (5 bases). Trimming took 0 bases from V and 5 from J, leaving 14 bases between them. The CDR3 totals 15 residues. Germline V gene data show CDR1 as SQVTM and CDR2 as ANQGSEA. CDR3 in amino acids: CSVEDSRPGRNTIYF. The CDR3 DNA reads as TGCAGCGTTGAAGATTCTAGGCCAGGGCGAAACACCATATATTTT.

The V gene is TRBV7-8, the J gene TRBJ2-5, with D maybe TRBD1 (5 bases). The germline V and J ends were trimmed by 2 bases and 5 bases, with 9 bases remaining between them. The V gene's germline CDR1 is SGHVS and CDR2 FQNEAQ. This CDR3 is built from 13 residues. The CDR3 protein is CASSLSGKETQYF. DNA of the CDR3: TGTGCCAGCAGCTTATCAGGGAAGGAGACCCAGTACTTC.

The V call is TRBV10-3, the J call TRBJ1-2, with a tentative D call TRBD1 (6 bases). Germline V gene data show CDR1 as ENHRY and CDR2 as SYGVKD. There are 16 residues in the CDR3. Trimming took off 6 bases at V and 0 bases at J, with 17 bases between the two ends. CDR3 in amino acids: CAISLDGQKTNYGYTF. In nucleotides, the CDR3 is TGTGCCATCAGCTTGGACGGACAGAAAACTAACTATGGCTACACCTTC.

This chain links TRBV5-5 with TRBJ1-6; TRBD1 agrees at 8 bases. V was pared by 2 bases and J by 7 bases, with 5 bases of the junction left unmatched. The CDR3 runs to 15 residues. The germline gives CDR1 SGHKS, CDR2 YYEKEE (reference sequence). This CDR3 reads CASSFRGQGNSPLHF. CDR3 in DNA: TGTGCCAGCAGCTTCAGGGGGCAAGGGAATTCACCCCTCCACTTT.

The J gene is TRBJ1-5, the V gene TRBV19; tentatively, D is TRBD1 (6 bases). The germline V and J ends were trimmed by 1 base and 3 bases, with 10 bases remaining between them. Germline CDR1 and CDR2: LNHDA and SQIVND (reference sequence). The CDR3 consists of 15 residues. The CDR3 loop is CASSIVRTVNQPQHF. CDR3 bases: TGTGCCAGTAGTATAGTTCGGACAGTCAATCAGCCCCAGCATTTT.

The V and J genes are TRBV7-3 and TRBJ1-6; possible D gene TRBD1, 6 bases. Trimming removed 2 bases from V and 7 bases from J, with 12 bases in between. CDR1 and CDR2 (germline): SGHTA, FQGTGA. The CDR3 runs 15 residues. Here the CDR3 reads CASSLLQGGNSPLHF. CDR3 bases: TGTGCCAGCAGCTTACTACAGGGTGGCAATTCACCCCTCCACTTT.

The chain is built from TRBV7-9 and TRBJ1-1, with a weak D call TRBD1 (5 bases). Germline CDR1 is SEHNR and CDR2 is FQNEAQ (reference sequence). With 2 bases removed from V and 6 bases from J, the gap between germline ends came to 19 bases. There are 16 residues in the CDR3. The CDR3 nucleotides read TGTGCCAGCAGCTTAAATCGCGGGGCCTCTTGGTCTGAAGCTTTCTTT. Its translation: CASSLNRGASWSEAFF. The full variable domain, its missing parts supplied by reference TRBV7-9 and TRBJ1-1, is DTGVSQNPRHKITKRGQNVTFRCDPISEHNRLYWYRQTLGQGPEFLTYFQNEAQLEKSRLLSDRFSAERPKGSFSTLEIQRTEQGDSAMYLCASSLNRGASWSEAFFGQGTRLTVV.